The present TCR beta chain was sequenced within a study of technical replicates of blood from a handful of donors. Trimming removed 4 bases from V and 7 bases from J; junction bases left unmatched: 4. Germline CDR1 reads SGHRS; CDR2 reads YFSETQ. CDR3 length equals 13 residues. Clones were read by immunoSEQ multiplex PCR, and TCRdb kept only the in-frame ones, dropping some. The data hold approximately 79,000 clones, with 95% to 98% observed a single time. The origin of this receptor is a human donor in good health. The genes are TRBV5-1 and TRBJ1-5; 8 bases are shared with TRBD1. What was sequenced was T cells isolated from PBMCs. CDR3 in amino acids: CASSPTGDQPQHF. In DNA form, the CDR3 reads TGCGCCAGCAGCCCGACAGGGGACCAGCCCCAGCATTTT.